The 5 T cell receptor beta chains below were found in one sample sequenced in a study of shared clonotypes between healthy human individuals. Sequencing was performed with immunoSEQ multiplex PCR; in TCRdb, only in-frame clones are kept and a portion is missing. The table records approximately 2,300,000 clones, about nine tenths of them present only once. The sequenced sample consisted of naive CD4+ T cells from PBMCs. Subset reported: CD45RA+ positively selected. These receptor sequences come from a man aged 18 to 30 in good health. Some clones in this sample may be carry-over from other donors' samples.

This clone showed up just once. The chain is built from TRBV4-2 and TRBJ2-3; the D is unclear. The V and J ends lost 5 bases and 0 bases respectively, with 9 bases between them. The CDR3 covers 14 residues. Germline assignment: CDR1 LGHNA and CDR2 YNFKEQ. CDR3 amino acids: CASSTRVSTDTQYF. The CDR3 bases are TGTGCCAGCAGCACCCGCGTCAGCACAGATACGCAGTATTTT.

In the case of this clone: Other DNA sequences within the sample encode an identical CDR3. J is TRBJ2-1 and V is TRBV27, with a possible D match to TRBD1 (5 bases). V shed 3 bases and J shed 3 bases, with 6 bases lying between them. Germline V gene lookup returns CDR1 MNHEY and CDR2 SMNVEV (reference sequence). The CDR3 is made up of 13 amino acids. CDR3: CASSLQGYNEQFF. The CDR3 coding sequence is TGTGCCAGCAGTTTGCAGGGCTACAATGAGCAGTTCTTC.

The chain carries TRBV28 and TRBJ1-1, with 7 bases identical to TRBD1. The germline CDR1 and CDR2 sequences are MDHEN and SYDVKM. The CDR3 contains 15 residues. After removal of 5 bases from V and 1 base from J, the junction contained 7 bases not matched to a gene. CDR3 region: CASSITGARNTEAFF. CDR3 coding DNA: TGTGCCAGCAGTATTACAGGGGCGAGGAACACTGAAGCTTTCTTT.

The chain links TRBV7-2 to TRBJ2-1, with D possibly TRBD2 on 6 matching bases. V dropped 2 bases and J dropped 2 bases, with 7 bases sitting between them. Germline CDR1 is SGHTA and CDR2 is FQGNSA. The CDR3 extends over 14 amino acids. The CDR3 DNA follows: TGTGCCAGCAGCTTAAGACTAGCCTACAATGAGCAGTTCTTC. Protein sequence: CASSLRLAYNEQFF.

This sequence joins TRBV7-2 and TRBJ2-5, with TRBD2 as a possible D gene (6 bases). Germline lookup yields CDR1 SGHTA and CDR2 FQGNSA. Trimming removed 5 bases from V and 11 bases from J, with 24 bases in between. CDR3 length: 15 residues. This CDR3 reads CASSPWGEQPREQYF. The CDR3, as DNA: TGTGCCAGCAGCCCCTGGGGGGAACAACCTCGGGAGCAGTACTTC.